Included here is one TCR beta chain sequence, with context. The antigen it binds to is not known. Base qualities were left out, and no much larger clone turns up one base away. Participants in the prospective study were enrolled through a virtual design, were aged roughly 18 to 90 years, and lived in 24 United States geographic areas. In the prospective study, participants were assigned to cohorts based on the clinical history participants reported in a screening survey and a study questionnaire. ImmuneRACE Cohort 3 recovered participants were defined by two consecutive negative NP/OP PCR tests, healthcare professional clearance, or symptom resolution. In the prospective study, whole blood, serum and a nasopharyngeal or oropharyngeal swab were collected from each participant by mobile phlebotomists. Over a roughly two-month period, participants in the prospective study had the option of providing additional blood draws and questionnaires. Before DNA extraction, prospective study blood samples were shipped either frozen or at room temperature.

CDR1 and CDR2, looked up from the germline V gene, are SGHAT and FQNNGV. The CDR3 goes from the cysteine to the phenylalanine over 13 residues. The kept DNA is CDR3 alone, 39 bases in frame from the first base. After removal of 0 bases from V and 10 bases from J, the junction retains 4 bases not matched to a gene. This record comes from a study of blood T cell repertoires in COVID-19 (dated by TCRdb to the early 2020s). About the study as a whole: Samples from collaborators originated in the United States, Italy and Spain and spanned both the acute and convalescent phases of COVID-19. The prospective study material was composed of cDNA or gDNA derived from T cells, B-cell-depleted T cells, or PBMCs. The dataset comprised deeply sampled blood TCRbeta repertoires from subjects exposed to, actively infected with, or recovered from COVID-19. The repertoires were made available in a free public database intended to serve as a resource for research on the immune response to SARS-CoV-2. Samples came from the ongoing ImmuneRACE study (first 160 participants) plus 1,254 subjects from 6 global collaborators. Nearly every sample came with metadata listing a de-identified subject ID, COVID-19 status, age in years and sex. Where available, HLA class I and class II types were taken from metadata supplied by the sample provider and were not determined by assay-based typing.

The investigation overall reported the following: The amount of clinical and demographic metadata varied by source and participant and was provided uncurated.

TCRbeta CDR3 regions were amplified from genomic DNA by means of the immunoSEQ Assay, a bias-controlled multiplex PCR. The authors' pipeline ran thus. The number of nucleated cells in each sample was estimated from the amplification of reference gene primers within the assay. Sequence reads were collapsed and filtered to measure the absolute abundance of every unique TCRbeta CDR3 rearrangement. For each sample, productive Simpson clonality was calculated as the square root of Simpson's diversity index over productive rearrangements. TCRdb mirrors the immuneACCESS table, restricted to in-frame sequences. Some clones are absent from its copies; in checked studies, under half trace to an unresolved V gene, and the reason for the others is unknown. V, J and clone size reflect that table, while D and trimming were determined from the DNA. Across this sample there are 150,000 to 250,000 clones, with 75% to 85% seen only once. Approximately 12% of the sample is in the top ten clones.

Source material: PBMCs or T cells enriched from blood (not recorded which). The origin of this receptor is a man in his forties or fifties who had recovered from COVID-19. This chain joins TRBV11-2 to TRBJ2-3; 7 bases in the middle match TRBD1. The CDR3 corresponds to CASSLDQGDAQYF. The sequence in DNA is TGTGCCAGCAGCTTAGATCAGGGGGACGCGCAGTATTTT.